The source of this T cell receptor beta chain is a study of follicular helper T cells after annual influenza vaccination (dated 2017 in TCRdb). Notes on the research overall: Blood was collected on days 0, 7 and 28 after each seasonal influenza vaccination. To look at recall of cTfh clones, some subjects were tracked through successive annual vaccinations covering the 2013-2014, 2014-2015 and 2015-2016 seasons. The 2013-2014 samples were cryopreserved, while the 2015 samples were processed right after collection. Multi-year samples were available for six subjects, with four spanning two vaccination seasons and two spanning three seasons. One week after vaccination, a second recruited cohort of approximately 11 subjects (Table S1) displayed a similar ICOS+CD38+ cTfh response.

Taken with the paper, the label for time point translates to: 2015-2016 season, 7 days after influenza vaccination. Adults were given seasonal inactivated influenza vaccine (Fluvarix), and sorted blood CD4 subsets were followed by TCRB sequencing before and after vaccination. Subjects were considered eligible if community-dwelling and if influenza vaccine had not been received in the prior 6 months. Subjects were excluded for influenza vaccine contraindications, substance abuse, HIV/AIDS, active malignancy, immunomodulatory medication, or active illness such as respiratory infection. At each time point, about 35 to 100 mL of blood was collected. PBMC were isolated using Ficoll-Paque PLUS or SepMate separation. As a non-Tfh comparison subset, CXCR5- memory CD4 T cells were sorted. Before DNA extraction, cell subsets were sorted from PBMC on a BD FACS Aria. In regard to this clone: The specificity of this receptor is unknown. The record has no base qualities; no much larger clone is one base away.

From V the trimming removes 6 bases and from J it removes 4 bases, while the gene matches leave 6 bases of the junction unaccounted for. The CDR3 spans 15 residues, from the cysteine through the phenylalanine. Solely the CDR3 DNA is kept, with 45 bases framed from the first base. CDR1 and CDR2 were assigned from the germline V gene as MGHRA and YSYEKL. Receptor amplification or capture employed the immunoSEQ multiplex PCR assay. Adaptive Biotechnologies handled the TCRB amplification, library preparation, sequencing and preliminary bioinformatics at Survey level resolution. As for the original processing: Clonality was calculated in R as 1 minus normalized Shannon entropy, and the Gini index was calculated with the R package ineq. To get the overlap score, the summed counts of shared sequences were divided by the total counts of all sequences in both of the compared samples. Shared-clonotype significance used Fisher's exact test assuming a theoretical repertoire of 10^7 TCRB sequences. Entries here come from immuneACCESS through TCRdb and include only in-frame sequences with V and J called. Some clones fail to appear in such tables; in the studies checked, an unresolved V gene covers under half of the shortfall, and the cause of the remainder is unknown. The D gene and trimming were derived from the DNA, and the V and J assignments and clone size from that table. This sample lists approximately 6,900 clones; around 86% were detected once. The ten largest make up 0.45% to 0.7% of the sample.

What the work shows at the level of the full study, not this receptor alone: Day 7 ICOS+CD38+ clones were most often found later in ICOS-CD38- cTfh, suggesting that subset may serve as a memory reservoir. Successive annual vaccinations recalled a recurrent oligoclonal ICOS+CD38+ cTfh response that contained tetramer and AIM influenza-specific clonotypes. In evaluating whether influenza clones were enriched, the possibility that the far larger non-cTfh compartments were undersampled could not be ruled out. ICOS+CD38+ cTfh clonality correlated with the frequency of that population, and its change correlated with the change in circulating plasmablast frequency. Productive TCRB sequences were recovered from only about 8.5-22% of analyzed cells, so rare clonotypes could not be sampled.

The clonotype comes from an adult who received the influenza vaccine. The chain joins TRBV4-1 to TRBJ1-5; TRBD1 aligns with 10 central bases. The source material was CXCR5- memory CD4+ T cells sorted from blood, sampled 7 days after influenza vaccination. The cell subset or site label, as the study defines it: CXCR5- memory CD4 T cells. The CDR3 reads CASRHTGQGNQPQHF. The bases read TGCGCCAGCAGACATACGGGACAGGGGAATCAGCCCCAGCATTTT.